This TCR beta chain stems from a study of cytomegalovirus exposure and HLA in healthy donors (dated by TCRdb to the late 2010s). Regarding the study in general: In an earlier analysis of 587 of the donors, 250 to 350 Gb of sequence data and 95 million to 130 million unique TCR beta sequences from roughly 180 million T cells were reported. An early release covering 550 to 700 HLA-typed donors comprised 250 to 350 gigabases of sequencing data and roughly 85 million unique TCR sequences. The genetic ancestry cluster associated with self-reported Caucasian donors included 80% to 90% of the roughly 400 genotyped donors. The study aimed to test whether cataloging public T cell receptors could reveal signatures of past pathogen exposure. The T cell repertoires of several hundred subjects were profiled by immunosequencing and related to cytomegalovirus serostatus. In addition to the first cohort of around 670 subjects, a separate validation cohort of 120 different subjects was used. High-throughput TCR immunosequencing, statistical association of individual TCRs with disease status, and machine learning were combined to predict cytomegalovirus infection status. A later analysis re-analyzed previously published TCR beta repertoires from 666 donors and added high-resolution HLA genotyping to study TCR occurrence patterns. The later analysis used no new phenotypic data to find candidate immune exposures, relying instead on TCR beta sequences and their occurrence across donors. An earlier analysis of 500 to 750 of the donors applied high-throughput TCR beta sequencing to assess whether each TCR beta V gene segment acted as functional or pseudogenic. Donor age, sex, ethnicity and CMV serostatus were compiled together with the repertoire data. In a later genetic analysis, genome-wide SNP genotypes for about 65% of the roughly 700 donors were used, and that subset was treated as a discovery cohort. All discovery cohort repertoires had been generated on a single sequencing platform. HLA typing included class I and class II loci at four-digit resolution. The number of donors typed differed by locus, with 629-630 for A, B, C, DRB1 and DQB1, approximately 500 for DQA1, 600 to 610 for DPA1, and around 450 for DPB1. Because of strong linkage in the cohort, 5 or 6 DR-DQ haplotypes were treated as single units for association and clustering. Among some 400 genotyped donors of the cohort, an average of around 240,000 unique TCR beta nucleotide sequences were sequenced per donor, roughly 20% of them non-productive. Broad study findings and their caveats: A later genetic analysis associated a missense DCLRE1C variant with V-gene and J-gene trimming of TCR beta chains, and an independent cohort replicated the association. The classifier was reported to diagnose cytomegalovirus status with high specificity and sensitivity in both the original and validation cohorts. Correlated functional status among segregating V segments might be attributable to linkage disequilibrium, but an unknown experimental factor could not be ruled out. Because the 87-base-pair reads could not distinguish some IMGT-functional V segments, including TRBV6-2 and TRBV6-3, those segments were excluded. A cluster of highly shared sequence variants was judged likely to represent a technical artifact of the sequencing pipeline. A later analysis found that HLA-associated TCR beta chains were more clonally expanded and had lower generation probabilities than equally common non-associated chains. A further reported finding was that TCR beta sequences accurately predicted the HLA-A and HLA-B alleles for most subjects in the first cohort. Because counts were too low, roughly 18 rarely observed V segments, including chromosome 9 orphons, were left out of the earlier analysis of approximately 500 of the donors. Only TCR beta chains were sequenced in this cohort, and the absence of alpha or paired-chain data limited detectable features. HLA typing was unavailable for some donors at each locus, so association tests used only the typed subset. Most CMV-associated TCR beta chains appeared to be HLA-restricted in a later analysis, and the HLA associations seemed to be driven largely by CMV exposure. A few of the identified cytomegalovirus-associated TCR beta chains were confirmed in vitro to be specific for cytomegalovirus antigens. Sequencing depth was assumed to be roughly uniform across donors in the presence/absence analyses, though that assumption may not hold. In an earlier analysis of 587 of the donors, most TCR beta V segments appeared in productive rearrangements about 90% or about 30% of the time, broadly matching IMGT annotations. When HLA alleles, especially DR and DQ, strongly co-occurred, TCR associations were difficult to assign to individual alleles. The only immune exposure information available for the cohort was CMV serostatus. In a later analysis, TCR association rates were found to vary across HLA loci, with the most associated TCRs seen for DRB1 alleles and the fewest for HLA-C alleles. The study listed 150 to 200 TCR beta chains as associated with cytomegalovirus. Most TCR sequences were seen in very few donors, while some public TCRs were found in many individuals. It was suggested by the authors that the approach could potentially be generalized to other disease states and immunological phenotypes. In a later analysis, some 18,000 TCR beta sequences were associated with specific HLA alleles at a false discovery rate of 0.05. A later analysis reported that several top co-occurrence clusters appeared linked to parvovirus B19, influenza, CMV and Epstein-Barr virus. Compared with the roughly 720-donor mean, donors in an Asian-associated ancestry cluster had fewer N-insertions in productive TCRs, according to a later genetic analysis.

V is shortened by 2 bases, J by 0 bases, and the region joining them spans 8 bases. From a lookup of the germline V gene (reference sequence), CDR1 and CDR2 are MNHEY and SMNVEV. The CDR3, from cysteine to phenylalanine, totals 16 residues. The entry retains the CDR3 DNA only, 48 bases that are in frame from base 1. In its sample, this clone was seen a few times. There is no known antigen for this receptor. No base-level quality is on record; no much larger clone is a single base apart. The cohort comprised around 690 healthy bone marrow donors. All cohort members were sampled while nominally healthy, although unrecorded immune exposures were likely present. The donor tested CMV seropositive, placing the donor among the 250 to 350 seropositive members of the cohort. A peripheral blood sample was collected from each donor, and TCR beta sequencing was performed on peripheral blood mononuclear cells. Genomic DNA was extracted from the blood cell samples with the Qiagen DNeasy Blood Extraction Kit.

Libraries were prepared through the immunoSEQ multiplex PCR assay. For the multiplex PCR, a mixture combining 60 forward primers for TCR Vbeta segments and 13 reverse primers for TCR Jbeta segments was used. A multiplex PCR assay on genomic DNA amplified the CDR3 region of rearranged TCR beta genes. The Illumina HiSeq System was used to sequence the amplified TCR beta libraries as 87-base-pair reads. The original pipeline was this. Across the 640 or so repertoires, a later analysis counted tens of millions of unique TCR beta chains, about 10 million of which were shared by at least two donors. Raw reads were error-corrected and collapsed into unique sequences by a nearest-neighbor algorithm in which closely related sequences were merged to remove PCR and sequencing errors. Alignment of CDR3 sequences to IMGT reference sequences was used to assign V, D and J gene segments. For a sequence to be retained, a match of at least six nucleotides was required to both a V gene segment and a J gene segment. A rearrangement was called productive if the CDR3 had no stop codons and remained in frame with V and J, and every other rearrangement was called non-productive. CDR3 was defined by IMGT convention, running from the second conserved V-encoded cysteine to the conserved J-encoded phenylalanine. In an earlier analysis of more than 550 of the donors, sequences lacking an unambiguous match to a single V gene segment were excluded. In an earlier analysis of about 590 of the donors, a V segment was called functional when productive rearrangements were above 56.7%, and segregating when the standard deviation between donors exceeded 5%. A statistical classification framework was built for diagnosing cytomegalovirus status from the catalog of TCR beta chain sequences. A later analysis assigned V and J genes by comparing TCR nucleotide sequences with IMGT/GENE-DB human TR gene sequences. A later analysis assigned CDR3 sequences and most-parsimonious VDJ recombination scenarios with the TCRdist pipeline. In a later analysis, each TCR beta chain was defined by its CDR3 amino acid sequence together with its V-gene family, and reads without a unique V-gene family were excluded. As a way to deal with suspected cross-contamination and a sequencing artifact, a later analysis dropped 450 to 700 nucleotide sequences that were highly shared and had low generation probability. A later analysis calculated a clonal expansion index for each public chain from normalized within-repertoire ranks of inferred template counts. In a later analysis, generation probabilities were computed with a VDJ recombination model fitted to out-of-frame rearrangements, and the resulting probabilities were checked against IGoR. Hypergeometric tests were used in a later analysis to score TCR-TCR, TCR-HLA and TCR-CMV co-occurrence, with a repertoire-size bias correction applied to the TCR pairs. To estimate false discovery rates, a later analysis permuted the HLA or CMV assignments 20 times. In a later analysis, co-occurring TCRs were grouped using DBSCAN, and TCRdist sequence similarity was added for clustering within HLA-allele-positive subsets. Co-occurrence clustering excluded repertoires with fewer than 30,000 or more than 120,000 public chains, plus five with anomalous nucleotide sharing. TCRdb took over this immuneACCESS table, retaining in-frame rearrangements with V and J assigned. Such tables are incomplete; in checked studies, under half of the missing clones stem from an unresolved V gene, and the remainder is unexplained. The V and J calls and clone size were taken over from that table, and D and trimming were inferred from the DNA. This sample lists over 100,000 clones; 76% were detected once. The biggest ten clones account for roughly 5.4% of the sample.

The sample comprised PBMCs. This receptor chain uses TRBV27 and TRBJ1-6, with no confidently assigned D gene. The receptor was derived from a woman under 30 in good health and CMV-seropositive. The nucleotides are TGTGCCAGCAGTTTAAAGTTGAGCTCCTATAATTCACCCCTCCACTTT. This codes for CASSLKLSSYNSPLHF.